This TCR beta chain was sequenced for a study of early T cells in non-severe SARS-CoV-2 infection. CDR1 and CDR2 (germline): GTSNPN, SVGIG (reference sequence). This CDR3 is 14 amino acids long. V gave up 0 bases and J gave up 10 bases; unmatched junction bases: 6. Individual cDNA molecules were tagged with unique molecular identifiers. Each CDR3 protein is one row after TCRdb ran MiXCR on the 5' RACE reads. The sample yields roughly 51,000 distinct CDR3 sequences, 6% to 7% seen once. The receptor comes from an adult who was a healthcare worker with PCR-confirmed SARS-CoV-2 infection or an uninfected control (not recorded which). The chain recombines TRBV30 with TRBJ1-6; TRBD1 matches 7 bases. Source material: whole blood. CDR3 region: CAWSVSDRESPLHF. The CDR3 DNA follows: TGTGCCTGGAGTGTATCTGACAGGGAGTCACCCCTCCACTTT.